These 24 T cell receptor beta chains were all obtained from the same sample, sequenced in a study of T cell changes during pregnancy in multiple sclerosis (dated by TCRdb to 2018 to 2020). The library came from the immunoSEQ multiplex PCR assay. This immuneACCESS table, as held by TCRdb, lists in-frame sequences with V and J called but not all clones. Of the missing ones, under half trace to an unresolved V gene in checked studies; the others have no known cause. The sample records roughly 40,000 clones, 92% of which are singletons. The ten top clones hold about an eighth of the sample. Source: CD8+ T cells from peripheral blood mononuclear cells, taken in the first trimester of pregnancy. All receptors derive from a female donor with multiple sclerosis, enrolled in a pregnancy study.

The chain recombines TRBV9 with TRBJ1-1; a possible D gene is TRBD1 (6 bases). The CDR3 is made up of 14 amino acids. V was trimmed by 4 bases and J by 8 bases, leaving 18 bases between them. Germline CDR1 and CDR2: SGDLS and YYNGEE. The CDR3 DNA follows: TGTGCCAGCAGCCTAAAGGGGGGGCCAGGGGAAGCTTTCTTT. Amino acid sequence: CASSLKGGPGEAFF. Based on the CDR3 plus reference TRBV9 and TRBJ1-1, the full variable domain is DSGVTQTPKHLITATGQRVTLRCSPRSGDLSVYWYQQSLDQGLQFLIQYYNGEERAKGNILERFSAQQFPDLHSELNLSSLELGDSALYFCASSLKGGPGEAFFGQGTRLTVV.

CDR3 bases: TGCGCCAGCAGCCAAGGGGACTACGGCTACGAGCAGTACTTC. Amino acids: CASSQGDYGYEQYF. This rearrangement joins TRBV4-1 to TRBJ2-7; TRBD2 matches at 7 bases. Germline V gives CDR1 MGHRA, CDR2 YSYEKL. The CDR3 has 14 residues. The ends lost 1 base at V and 3 bases at J; junction bases unmatched: 3.

The chain has TRBV7-8 and TRBJ1-4; D is undetermined. Germline V gene data show CDR1 as SGHVS and CDR2 as FQNEAQ. CDR3 size: 16 residues. The V end lost 0 bases, the J end lost 6 bases, and 14 bases lay between the germline ends. The CDR3 here is CASSLALSLRDEKLFF. As DNA, the CDR3 is TGTGCCAGCAGCTTAGCGCTTTCCTTGCGGGATGAAAAACTGTTTTTT.

The chain joins TRBV5-1 to TRBJ2-7; D gene ambiguous. This CDR3 comprises 13 residues. Germline values: CDR1 SGHRS, CDR2 YFSETQ. V dropped 5 bases and J dropped 0 bases, with 9 bases sitting between them. CDR3 in DNA: TGCGCCAGCAGGCGGCACGACTCCTACGAGCAGTACTTC. Translated, it gives CASRRHDSYEQYF.

The chain uses TRBV11-1 and TRBJ2-5, with 10 bases lining up with TRBD1. Trimming removed 5 bases from V and 5 bases from J; junction bases left unmatched: 8. This CDR3 spans 15 amino acids. Germline V lookup: CDR1 SGHAT, CDR2 FQDESV (reference sequence). CDR3 loop: CASSDGQGVRETQYF. CDR3 coding DNA: TGTGCCAGCAGCGATGGACAGGGGGTTAGGGAGACCCAGTACTTC.

The V call is TRBV5-1, the J call TRBJ2-5, with D possibly being TRBD1 (5 bases). CDR1 and CDR2 (germline): SGHRS, YFSETQ. The CDR3 is made up of 13 amino acids. Trimming shortened V by 4 bases and J by 1 base, and 8 bases separated the two germline ends. Written as DNA, the CDR3 is TGCGCCAGCAGCATCGACAGCCAAGAGACCCAGTACTTC. It encodes CASSIDSQETQYF. Together with reference TRBV5-1 and TRBJ2-5, the CDR3 gives the full variable domain: KAGVTQTPRYLIKTRGQQVTLSCSPISGHRSVSWYQQTPGQGLQFLFEYFSETQRNKGNFPGRFSGRQFSNSRSEMNVSTLELGDSALYLCASSIDSQETQYFGPGTRLLVL.

V usage is TRBV29-1 and J usage is TRBJ2-7; D is perhaps TRBD2 (7 bases). The CDR3 has 13 residues. The germline V gene encodes CDR1 SQVTM and CDR2 ANQGSEA. V was cut by 6 bases and J by 0 bases, with 12 bases left in between. Here the CDR3 reads CSVKGGSSYEQYF. CDR3 DNA: TGCAGCGTCAAGGGGGGGAGCTCCTACGAGCAGTACTTC.

This rearrangement joins TRBV6-5 to TRBJ2-2; D may be TRBD1 (5 bases). The CDR3 has 13 amino acids. Germline V gives CDR1 MNHEY, CDR2 SVGAGI. V lost 6 bases and J lost 5, with 10 bases in between. The CDR3 nucleotides read TGTGCCAGCAGAACAAGACAGACCGGGGAGCTGTTTTTT. Amino acid sequence: CASRTRQTGELFF.

The genes are TRBV2 and TRBJ2-5, with 11 bases aligning to TRBD2. Losses at the gene ends were 7 bases for V and 4 bases for J; bases not matched to a gene: 8. This CDR3 is built from 15 residues. Per the germline V gene, CDR1 is SNHLY and CDR2 is FYNNEI. For the CDR3, the DNA is TGTGCCAGCAAAGACCCGGGACTAGCGGTAGAGACCCAGTACTTC. It is translated as CASKDPGLAVETQYF.

The chain links TRBV4-1 to TRBJ1-1; no definite D call. Trimming removed 1 base at V and 7 bases at J, with 13 bases between. The CDR3 extends over 14 amino acids. Germline loops: CDR1 MGHRA, CDR2 YSYEKL. The CDR3 here is CASSQAYGTDEAFF. Here the CDR3 DNA reads TGCGCCAGCAGCCAAGCATATGGCACCGATGAAGCTTTCTTT.

The rearrangement joins TRBV2 to TRBJ2-3; possibly TRBD2 for D (7 bases). Looked up from germline, CDR1 is SNHLY and CDR2 is FYNNEI. This CDR3 contains 15 residues. The V end lost 10 bases, the J end lost 1 base, and 18 bases lay between the germline ends. The chain's CDR3 is CAIFVGGGGTDTQYF. The CDR3 nucleotides are TGTGCCATTTTCGTGGGGGGGGGCGGCACAGATACGCAGTATTTT.

The genes are TRBV27 and TRBJ2-7, with D maybe TRBD2 (6 bases). The CDR3 extends over 14 amino acids. Per the germline V gene, CDR1 is MNHEY and CDR2 is SMNVEV (reference sequence). V lost 3 bases to trimming and J lost 3 bases, with 12 bases between them. CDR3 loop: CASSFRGYVYEQYF. In DNA form, the CDR3 reads TGTGCCAGCAGTTTTCGGGGGTATGTCTACGAGCAGTACTTC.

This clone showed up just once. This rearrangement joins TRBV5-4 to TRBJ1-1; 9 bases fit TRBD1. Trimming removed 2 bases from V and 5 bases from J; junction bases left unmatched: 7. CDR1 and CDR2 from the germline V gene are SGHNT and YYREEE (reference sequence). The CDR3 covers 15 residues. CDR3 in amino acids: CASSLLDRGDTEAFF. The CDR3 region has the DNA TGTGCCAGCAGCTTACTTGACAGGGGGGATACTGAAGCTTTCTTT. The whole variable domain, remainder taken from reference TRBV5-4 and TRBJ1-1, is ETGVTQSPTHLIKTRGQQVTLRCSSQSGHNTVSWYQQALGQGPQFIFQYYREEENGRGNFPPRFSGLQFPNYSSELNVNALELDDSALYLCASSLLDRGDTEAFFGQGTRLTVV.

V is TRBV13 and J is TRBJ2-7, with 9 positions matching TRBD1. The V segment lost 5 bases and the J segment 3 bases; nucleotides outside the gene matches: 5. Germline V gene data show CDR1 as PRHDT and CDR2 as FYEKMQ (reference sequence). This CDR3 has 14 residues. This chain's CDR3 is CASSPGTGNYEQYF. CDR3 nucleotides: TGTGCCAGCAGCCCCGGGACAGGGAACTACGAGCAGTACTTC.

This rearrangement joins TRBV12-5 to TRBJ2-1, with TRBD1 as a possible D gene (6 bases). The germline CDR1 and CDR2 sequences are LGHNT and FRNRAP. This CDR3 is 15 amino acids long. V was trimmed by 2 bases and J by 5 bases, leaving 13 bases between them. CDR3 in amino acids: CASGLMAQGNNEQFF. CDR3 coding DNA: TGTGCTAGTGGTTTGATGGCCCAGGGGAACAATGAGCAGTTCTTC. The entire variable domain, with the rest obtained from reference TRBV12-5 and TRBJ2-1, is as follows: DARVTQTPRHKVTEMGQEVTMRCQPILGHNTVFWYRQTMMQGLELLAYFRNRAPLDDSGMPKDRFSAEMPDATLATLKIQPSEPRDSAVYFCASGLMAQGNNEQFFGPGTRLTVL.

V and J are TRBV27 and TRBJ2-2; TRBD1 agrees at 8 bases. Per the germline V gene, CDR1 is MNHEY and CDR2 is SMNVEV (reference sequence). The CDR3 contains 16 residues. Germline trimming cut 4 bases from V and 6 bases from J; bases unmatched to any gene: 10. CDR3 residues: CASSSIGVQGAGELFF. The DNA for the CDR3 is TGTGCCAGCAGTTCAATCGGGGTACAGGGGGCCGGGGAGCTGTTTTTT.

The chain uses TRBV6-5 and TRBJ2-3; 10 bases map to TRBD2. Germline trimming cut 6 bases from V and 6 bases from J; bases unmatched to any gene: 6. The germline V gene has CDR1 MNHEY and CDR2 SVGAGI. The CDR3 totals 14 residues. CDR3 in amino acids: CASSPAGGADTQYF. In DNA, the CDR3 is TGTGCCAGCAGCCCAGCGGGGGGGGCGGATACGCAGTATTTT.

This chain links TRBV5-6 with TRBJ2-7, with 7 bases matching TRBD1. The ends lost 2 bases at V and 2 bases at J; junction bases unmatched: 4. The V gene's germline CDR1 is SGHDT and CDR2 YYEEEE. The CDR3 sequence is 14 residues long. CDR3 region: CASSFGQATYEQYF. In DNA, the CDR3 is TGTGCCAGCAGCTTCGGACAGGCTACCTACGAGCAGTACTTC.

The chain employs TRBV25-1 and TRBJ2-7; TRBD1 matches 10 bases. Germline CDR1 and CDR2: MGHDK and SYGVNS. The J segment lost 5 bases and the V segment lost 1 base, leaving 5 bases of the junction unmatched. The CDR3 length is 15 residues. CDR3 in amino acids: CASSEFVTGGDEQYF. The CDR3 coding sequence is TGTGCCAGCAGTGAATTTGTGACAGGGGGCGACGAGCAGTACTTC.

The rearrangement uses TRBV5-6 and TRBJ2-1; possible D gene TRBD2, 6 bases. The CDR3 consists of 16 residues. Germline CDR1 reads SGHDT; CDR2 reads YYEEEE. Trimming removed 0 bases from V and 4 bases from J, with 14 bases in between. The CDR3 bases are TGTGCCAGCAGCTTGGGGGTAGCGGTGATATACAATGAGCAGTTCTTC. It is translated as CASSLGVAVIYNEQFF.

This sequence joins TRBV7-8 and TRBJ2-2; tentative D call: TRBD1 (6 bases). Germline values: CDR1 SGHVS, CDR2 FQNEAQ. There are 19 residues in the CDR3. The V and J ends lost 2 bases and 5 bases respectively, with 24 bases between them. The CDR3 loop reads CASSLMVERGTLRTGELFF. In DNA form, the CDR3 reads TGTGCCAGCAGCTTAATGGTGGAAAGGGGGACCCTGAGGACCGGGGAGCTGTTTTTT.

The chain is built from TRBV30 and TRBJ1-2, with a tentative D call TRBD1 (6 bases). Trimming shortened V by 0 bases and J by 2 bases, and 10 bases separated the two germline ends. CDR3 length equals 14 residues. Germline V gene data show CDR1 as GTSNPN and CDR2 as SVGIG (reference sequence). CDR3 sequence: CAWSVNGQNYGYTF. The CDR3 nucleotides are TGTGCCTGGAGTGTAAACGGACAGAACTATGGCTACACCTTC.

This clone occurred once. This chain links TRBV29-1 with TRBJ2-7, with a tentative D call TRBD1 (5 bases). Germline CDR1 reads SQVTM; CDR2 reads ANQGSEA. V was clipped by 3 bases and J by 3 bases, with 15 bases between them. The CDR3 has 14 amino acids. Written as DNA, the CDR3 is TGCAGCGTTGAGAGTCAGGACAAGGGCTACGAGCAGTACTTC. Its protein product is CSVESQDKGYEQYF.

V is TRBV6-5 and J is TRBJ2-7; TRBD2 might be the D (5 bases). Between the trimmed V and J ends, which lost 6 bases and 4 bases, there was a span of 16 bases. This CDR3 region has 14 residues. The germline V gene has CDR1 MNHEY and CDR2 SVGAGI. The CDR3 is CASSRGSSGYEQYF. In nucleotides, the CDR3 is TGTGCCAGCAGCCGCGGGTCGTCGGGTTACGAGCAGTACTTC.